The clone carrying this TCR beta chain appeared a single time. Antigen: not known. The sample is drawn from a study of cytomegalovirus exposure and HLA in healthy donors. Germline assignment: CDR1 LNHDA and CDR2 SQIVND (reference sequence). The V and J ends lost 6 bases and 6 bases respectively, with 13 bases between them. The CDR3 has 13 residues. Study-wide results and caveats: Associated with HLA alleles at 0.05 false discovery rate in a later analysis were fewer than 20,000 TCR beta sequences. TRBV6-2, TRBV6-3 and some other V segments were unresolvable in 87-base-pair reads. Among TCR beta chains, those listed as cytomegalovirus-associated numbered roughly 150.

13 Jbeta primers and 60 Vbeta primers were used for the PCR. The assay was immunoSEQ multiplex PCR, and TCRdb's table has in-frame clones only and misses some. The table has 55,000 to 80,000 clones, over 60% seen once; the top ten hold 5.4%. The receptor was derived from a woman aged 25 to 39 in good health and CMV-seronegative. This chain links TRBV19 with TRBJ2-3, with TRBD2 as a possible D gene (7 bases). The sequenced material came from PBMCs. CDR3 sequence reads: CASRLGGADTQYF. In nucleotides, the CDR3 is TGTGCCAGTAGGTTGGGGGGGGCGGATACGCAGTATTTT.